The 11 T cell receptor beta chains below were found in one sample sequenced in a study of long-term antiretroviral therapy in people with HIV. Samples were assayed with immunoSEQ v3.0 at survey level. Profiling relied on immunoSEQ multiplex PCR, and the TCRdb table lists in-frame clones only, not all of them. The sample records about 20,000 clones, around 82% being singletons. The specimen was unsorted PBMCs, collected 2.3 to 2.5 years after starting antiretroviral therapy. The receptors derive from a man aged 40-49 years with HIV.

CDR3 loop: CASSMGQGSYEQYF. CDR3 DNA sequence: TGTGCCAGTAGTATGGGACAGGGATCCTACGAGCAGTACTTC. The rearrangement links TRBV19 to TRBJ2-7; 9 positions agree with TRBD1. Trimming removed 3 bases from V and 1 base from J; junction bases left unmatched: 1. The CDR3 spans 14 residues. Germline CDR1 and CDR2: LNHDA and SQIVND (reference sequence).

The chain joins TRBV9 to TRBJ2-7; possible D gene TRBD1, 6 bases. V lost 0 bases to trimming and J lost 3 bases, with 13 bases between them. There are 15 residues in the CDR3. The germline gives CDR1 SGDLS, CDR2 YYNGEE. The CDR3 sequence: CASSVAGGAGYEQYF. The CDR3 region has the DNA TGTGCCAGCAGCGTAGCTGGGGGCGCGGGCTACGAGCAGTACTTC.

The genes are TRBV7-9 and TRBJ1-4; D is unresolved. In germline, CDR1 is SEHNR, CDR2 FQNEAQ (reference sequence). The V end lost 5 bases, the J end lost 2 bases, and 9 bases lay between the germline ends. The CDR3 consists of 14 residues. CDR3 region: CASSQGSTNEKLFF. The CDR3 nucleotides read TGTGCCAGCAGCCAAGGCAGCACTAATGAAAAACTGTTTTTT.

This clone was observed a single time. The CDR3 coding sequence is TGTGCCAGCAGCCCCGCCCTCCAGGCTGGAAACACCATATATTTT. Translated, it gives CASSPALQAGNTIYF. The chain recombines TRBV6-6 with TRBJ1-3; D gene uncertain. This CDR3 contains 15 residues. Germline V gene lookup returns CDR1 MNHNY and CDR2 SVGAGI (reference sequence). Trimming cost V 6 bases and J 2 bases, with 14 bases left between them.

The rearrangement joins TRBV10-3 to TRBJ2-3, with a possible D match to TRBD1 (6 bases). CDR1 and CDR2 (germline): ENHRY, SYGVKD. The CDR3 spans 16 residues. V was clipped by 3 bases and J by 0 bases, with 13 bases between them. CDR3 sequence reads: CAISEVGATSTDTQYF. The CDR3 DNA is TGTGCCATCAGTGAAGTGGGGGCAACAAGCACAGATACGCAGTATTTT.

V and J are TRBV10-3 and TRBJ2-3; a possible D gene is TRBD1 (5 bases). The CDR3 length is 14 residues. The V end lost 6 bases, the J end lost 5 bases, and 15 bases lay between the germline ends. CDR1 and CDR2 (germline): ENHRY, SYGVKD. The CDR3: CAIRANPQGDTQYF. For the CDR3, the DNA is TGTGCCATCAGGGCGAACCCCCAGGGAGATACGCAGTATTTT.

The gene calls are TRBV5-1 and TRBJ1-3; TRBD1 might be the D (5 bases). The length of the CDR3 is 16 residues. Germline CDR1 SGHRS, CDR2 YFSETQ. Trimming cost V 2 bases and J 1 base, with 13 bases left between them. The CDR3 protein is CASSFVTGGSGNTIYF. The CDR3 DNA sequence: TGCGCCAGCAGCTTTGTAACTGGGGGATCTGGAAACACCATATATTTT.

This clone was seen more than once but under ten times. The J gene is TRBJ1-5, the V gene TRBV4-1; possibly TRBD1 for D (5 bases). V lost 0 bases and J lost 3, with 15 bases in between. The germline V gene has CDR1 MGHRA and CDR2 YSYEKL. This CDR3 contains 17 residues. CDR3 protein: CASSQDPIEQVNQPQHF. CDR3 sequence (DNA): TGCGCCAGCAGCCAAGATCCTATCGAACAGGTCAATCAGCCCCAGCATTTT.

This chain uses TRBV6-1 with TRBJ2-7, with 8 nucleotides matching TRBD1. The length of the CDR3 is 15 residues. Germline V CDR1 and CDR2: MNHNS, SASEGT. V shed 1 base and J 1 base; nucleotides not matched to a gene: 3. The CDR3 DNA reads as TGTGCCAGCAGTGAAGAGGGACAGGAGTCCTACGAGCAGTACTTC. It is translated as CASSEEGQESYEQYF.

The chain has TRBV4-3 and TRBJ2-1; 9 bases match TRBD2. Germline trimming cut 0 bases from V and 2 bases from J; bases unmatched to any gene: 5. Per germline, CDR1 LGHNA and CDR2 YSLEER. CDR3 length: 17 residues. In nucleotides, the CDR3 is TGCGCCAGCAGCCAAGAACCTCGCGGGGGGGCCTACAATGAGCAGTTCTTC. Amino acid sequence: CASSQEPRGGAYNEQFF.

The V call is TRBV2, the J call TRBJ1-5; D is unresolved. The length of the CDR3 is 13 residues. The V end was cut by 4 bases, the J end by 4 bases, with 8 bases between. The V gene's germline CDR1 is SNHLY and CDR2 FYNNEI. CDR3 coding DNA: TGTGCCAGCAGTGGAGGCGGGAATCAGCCCCAGCATTTT. It translates to CASSGGGNQPQHF.